Below, 14 T cell receptor beta chains from the same sample are listed, as sequenced in a study of identical twins. TCRdb fed the 5' RACE reads into MiXCR, producing one record per CDR3 protein. This table holds around 960,000 distinct CDR3 sequences, about 12% found once. The sample was also linked to a second study, of yellow fever vaccine responses in identical twins.

The sample consisted of PBMCs. The receptors were gathered from a woman younger than 35 in good health.

Ten or more counts support this clonotype. This sequence joins TRBV3-1 and TRBJ2-1; D uncertain. Per germline, CDR1 LGHDT and CDR2 YNNKEL (reference sequence). The CDR3 consists of 15 residues. The germline V and J ends were trimmed by 0 bases and 5 bases, with 11 bases remaining between them. CDR3 in amino acids: CASSQDHWAHNEQFF. In DNA, the CDR3 is TGTGCCAGCAGCCAAGATCACTGGGCCCACAATGAGCAGTTCTTC.

This chain connects TRBV14 to TRBJ2-1, with D possibly TRBD2 on 5 matching bases. Trimming removed 4 bases from V and 5 bases from J, with 12 bases in between. This CDR3 is 14 amino acids long. Germline CDR1 SGHDN, CDR2 FVKESK. The CDR3 region is CASSPASYNNEQFF. CDR3 DNA sequence: TGTGCCAGCAGCCCGGCTAGCTACAACAATGAGCAGTTCTTC.

This clonotype was observed a few times. This chain connects TRBV7-2 to TRBJ1-1; possible D gene TRBD1, 6 bases. Germline V gene lookup returns CDR1 SGHTA and CDR2 FQGNSA. The CDR3 spans 15 residues. V was trimmed by 10 bases and J by 0 bases, leaving 18 bases between them. CDR3 coding DNA: TGTGCCACGAAGAACAGGGTAAATTTGAACACTGAAGCTTTCTTT. It translates to CATKNRVNLNTEAFF.

This clonotype turned up a few times. Here the CDR3 DNA reads TGCAGTGCTAGAGGCTTGGGACAGAACAATGAGCAGTTCTTC. Amino acids: CSARGLGQNNEQFF. The V gene is TRBV20-1, the J gene TRBJ2-1; 7 nucleotides align to TRBD1. Germline CDR1 and CDR2: DFQATT and SNEGSKA (reference sequence). J lost 5 bases, V lost 1 base, and 5 bases had no gene match. There are 14 residues in the CDR3.

This clonotype was counted a few times. V usage is TRBV4-1 and J usage is TRBJ1-5, with a weak D call TRBD1 (5 bases). The V and J ends lost 1 base and 1 base respectively, with 11 bases between them. The CDR3 is 16 amino acids. Looked up from germline, CDR1 is MGHRA and CDR2 is YSYEKL. CDR3 in amino acids: CASSQGGGTSNQPQHF. In nucleotides, the CDR3 is TGCGCCAGCAGCCAAGGCGGGGGTACCAGCAATCAGCCCCAGCATTTT.

This clonotype was detected only a few times. J is TRBJ1-1 and V is TRBV21-1; the table's TRBD1 call for D was not verified on the DNA. TRBV21-1 is deemed a pseudogene. CDR3 length: 11 amino acids. DNA for the CDR3: TGTGCCAGCGAGCAGACAGGCGGAGCTTTCTTT. Encoded protein: CASEQTGGAFF.

The chain links TRBV4-1 to TRBJ1-5, with D maybe TRBD1 (6 bases). This CDR3 spans 15 amino acids. V was shortened by 0 bases and J by 7 bases, with 13 bases between the two germline ends. CDR1 is MGHRA and CDR2 is YSYEKL in the germline V gene. CDR3 DNA: TGCGCCAGCAGCCAAGATCTCGGACAGAGCCAGCCCCAGCATTTT. This sequence encodes CASSQDLGQSQPQHF.

This clonotype was recorded a few times. The chain recombines TRBV7-9 with TRBJ2-1, with 10 bases that match TRBD2. CDR3 length: 16 amino acids. CDR1 and CDR2 (germline): SEHNR, FQNEAQ (reference sequence). Unmatched junction bases numbered 10, after V lost 4 bases and J lost 7 bases. CDR3 sequence (DNA): TGTGCCAGCAGCTCAGAGGGAGCGGGAGGGCGGAATGAGCAGTTCTTC. Amino acids: CASSSEGAGGRNEQFF.

Only a few counts were recorded for this clonotype. J is TRBJ2-2 and V is TRBV7-9; D is unresolved. Germline assignment: CDR1 SEHNR and CDR2 FQNEAQ (reference sequence). The CDR3 has 14 residues. The V end lost 6 bases, the J end lost 7 bases, and 15 bases lay between the germline ends. CDR3 coding DNA: TGTGCCAGCAGACTACCAAGCCTTTTCGGGGAGCTGTTTTTT. This gives the protein CASRLPSLFGELFF. Based on the CDR3 plus reference TRBV7-9 and TRBJ2-2, the full variable domain is DTGVSQNPRHKITKRGQNVTFRCDPISEHNRLYWYRQTLGQGPEFLTYFQNEAQLEKSRLLSDRFSAERPKGSFSTLEIQRTEQGDSAMYLCASRLPSLFGELFFGEGSRLTVL.

This clonotype was detected ten times or more. The rearrangement uses TRBV7-6 and TRBJ2-2, with D possibly being TRBD2 (5 bases). The CDR3 consists of 16 residues. Germline values: CDR1 SGHVS, CDR2 FNYEAQ. With 2 bases removed from V and 4 bases from J, the gap between germline ends came to 14 bases. CDR3 sequence (DNA): TGTGCCAGCAGCTTATCCGAGGGTACGAGCACCGGGGAGCTGTTTTTT. The encoded protein is CASSLSEGTSTGELFF. Based on the CDR3 plus reference TRBV7-6 and TRBJ2-2, the full variable domain is GAGVSQSPRYKVTKRGQDVALRCDPISGHVSLYWYRQALGQGPEFLTYFNYEAQQDKSGLPNDRFSAERPEGSISTLTIQRTEQRDSAMYRCASSLSEGTSTGELFFGEGSRLTVL.

This clonotype occurred a few times. The V and J genes are TRBV20-1 and TRBJ1-1; a weak D match, TRBD1 (5 bases). CDR1 is DFQATT and CDR2 is SNEGSKA in the germline V gene (reference sequence). The CDR3 totals 14 residues. V lost 0 bases, J lost 11 bases, and 19 bases lay in between. The CDR3 protein is CSARDSRRGLAAFF. The CDR3 DNA is TGCAGTGCTAGAGATTCGCGTCGGGGCCTGGCGGCTTTCTTT.

This clonotype appeared a few times. V is TRBV5-6 and J is TRBJ2-1; the match to TRBD1 covers 9 bases. J lost 9 bases, V lost 5 bases, and 6 bases had no gene match. CDR1 SGHDT and CDR2 YYEEEE come from the germline V gene. The CDR3 consists of 13 residues. The DNA for the CDR3 is TGTGCCAGCAGTGCCGGGACAGGGTTTGAGCAGTTCTTC. Protein: CASSAGTGFEQFF.

There are a few counts of this clonotype. CDR3 nucleotides: TGTGCCAGCAGTTGGACTAGCGGGAGGCACTACTACGAGCAGTACTTC. Translation gives CASSWTSGRHYYEQYF. J is TRBJ2-7 and V is TRBV12-3 or TRBV12-4, with 14 positions matching TRBD2. After removal of 4 bases from V and 3 bases from J, the junction contained 5 bases not matched to a gene. The CDR3 spans 16 residues.

This clonotype has at least ten counts. This chain joins TRBV12-3 or TRBV12-4 and TRBJ1-5; D gene unclear. The CDR3 covers 14 residues. Trimming shortened V by 3 bases and J by 6 bases, and 12 bases separated the two germline ends. CDR3 bases: TGTGCCAGCAGTTTTGGTCTGGGTGCTCAGCCCCAGCATTTT. Protein product: CASSFGLGAQPQHF.